Listed here are 27 T cell receptor beta chains from one sample, sequenced in a study of cytomegalovirus exposure and HLA in healthy donors. In the PCR, 60 Vbeta and 13 Jbeta primers were used. The table came from immunoSEQ multiplex PCR; TCRdb's copy has only in-frame clones and leaves some out. The table records fewer than 200,000 clones, roughly a tenth of them present only once. Sequenced input: PBMCs. The receptors derive from a woman between 25 and 40 years old in good health and CMV-seropositive.

The chain combines TRBV15 with TRBJ2-1, with TRBD2 identical over 10 bases. The CDR3 sequence is 15 residues long. Germline V CDR1 and CDR2: LNHNV, YYDKDF (reference sequence). The V gene end was trimmed by 1 base and the J gene end by 6 bases; junction bases not matched to a gene: 3. The CDR3 region has the DNA TGTGCCACCAGCAGAGGGTTAGCGGGGGGCAATGAGCAGTTCTTC. Residues: CATSRGLAGGNEQFF.

The chain has TRBV5-5 and TRBJ2-5; maybe TRBD2 (5 bases). The tail of the sequence fits TRBJ2-7 better, so the J call may be wrong. From germline, CDR1 is SGHKS and CDR2 YYEKEE (reference sequence). This CDR3 is 13 amino acids long. The CDR3 region is CASSFSGEYEQYF. The DNA of the CDR3 is TGTGCCAGCAGCTTCTCCGGGGAGTACGAGCAGTACTTC.

V usage is TRBV4-1 and J usage is TRBJ2-6, with D tentatively TRBD1 (5 bases). The germline V and J ends were trimmed by 0 bases and 0 bases, with 12 bases remaining between them. The V gene's germline CDR1 is MGHRA and CDR2 YSYEKL. The CDR3 consists of 18 residues. CDR3 loop: CASSQEGGAVSGANVLTF. The CDR3 bases are TGCGCCAGCAGCCAAGAGGGTGGGGCGGTCTCTGGGGCCAACGTCCTGACTTTC.

This clone was counted only a few times. The chain joins TRBV11-2 to TRBJ1-2; the D is unclear. CDR1 is SGHAT, CDR2 FQNNGV, per germline. This CDR3 comprises 13 residues. Trimming took off 2 bases at V and 3 bases at J, with 7 bases between the two ends. This CDR3 is CASSLLGDYGYTF. DNA for the CDR3: TGTGCCAGCAGCTTACTCGGGGACTATGGCTACACCTTC.

This clone was found a few times. CDR3 amino acids: CASSLDTYNTQYF. For the CDR3, the DNA is TGTGCCAGCAGCTTGGACACTTACAATACGCAGTATTTT. The chain recombines TRBV7-3 with TRBJ2-3; D possibly corresponds to TRBD1 (5 bases). In germline, CDR1 is SGHTA, CDR2 FQGTGA. This CDR3 comprises 13 residues. V dropped 3 bases and J dropped 7 bases, with 11 bases sitting between them.

This clone was counted a few times. The chain employs TRBV4-2 and TRBJ2-2; tentatively, D is TRBD2 (6 bases). Germline CDR1 and CDR2: LGHNA and YNFKEQ. V shed 4 bases and J shed 4 bases, with 16 bases lying between them. The CDR3 is made up of 16 amino acids. The CDR3: CASSPRIAEPTGELFF. CDR3 nucleotides: TGTGCCAGCAGCCCCCGAATAGCGGAGCCCACCGGGGAGCTGTTTTTT.

V and J are TRBV11-2 and TRBJ1-1, with 8 bases identical to TRBD1. CDR1 is SGHAT, CDR2 FQNNGV, per germline. The CDR3 extends over 15 amino acids. The V and J ends lost 5 bases and 1 base, in that order; junction bases with no gene match: 6. In DNA, the CDR3 is TGTGCCAGCAGCCGCCTTACAGGGGGGAACACTGAAGCTTTCTTT. Protein sequence: CASSRLTGGNTEAFF.

This clone occurred a few times. The chain has TRBV2 and TRBJ2-3; a weak D match, TRBD1 (6 bases). Between the trimmed V and J ends, which lost 6 bases and 6 bases, there was a span of 19 bases. There are 15 residues in the CDR3. Germline V gene lookup returns CDR1 SNHLY and CDR2 FYNNEI. The CDR3 loop is CASSPSGVFSDTQYF. In DNA, the CDR3 is TGTGCCAGCAGCCCATCAGGGGTTTTCTCGGATACGCAGTATTTT.

This clone was seen a few times. The chain employs TRBV12-1 and TRBJ2-3; the DNA was not used to check the table's D call, TRBD1. TRBV12-1 is given as a pseudogene. CDR3 length equals 20 residues. CDR3 sequence (DNA): TGTGCCAGCAGCTTTGACGTCCGGGACAGGGAGCCGCACTGGAATGATACGCAGTATTTT. This codes for CASSFDVRDREPHWNDTQYF.

This clone occurred a few times. This chain links TRBV30 with TRBJ2-3; unclear D gene. V was trimmed by 1 base and J by 1 base, leaving 12 bases between them. Germline values: CDR1 GTSNPN, CDR2 SVGIG (reference sequence). CDR3 length equals 15 residues. DNA for the CDR3: TGTGCCTGGAGTGAGTTAGAGACTGGCACAGATACGCAGTATTTT. Translation: CAWSELETGTDTQYF.

This clone showed up just a few times. V usage is TRBV7-2 and J usage is TRBJ2-1, with a possible D match to TRBD2 (6 bases). The CDR3 extends over 15 amino acids. The V gene lost 1 base and the J gene lost 2 bases, with 9 bases spanning the gap. Germline CDR1 is SGHTA and CDR2 is FQGNSA. This CDR3 reads CASSLEVAAYNEQFF. CDR3 nucleotide sequence: TGTGCCAGCAGCTTAGAGGTAGCGGCCTACAATGAGCAGTTCTTC.

This clone has just a few counts. Other DNA sequences in this sample translate to the same CDR3. This chain connects TRBV5-1 to TRBJ1-4; D is perhaps TRBD1 (5 bases). The CDR3 is 14 amino acids. V lost 2 bases, J lost 5 bases, and 10 bases lay in between. Germline CDR1 reads SGHRS; CDR2 reads YFSETQ. Here the CDR3 reads CASSLGQGNEKLFF. CDR3 sequence (DNA): TGCGCCAGCAGCTTAGGACAAGGGAATGAAAAACTGTTTTTT.

This clone was recorded a few times. The chain couples TRBV25-1 to TRBJ2-1; D perhaps matches TRBD1 (6 bases). Germline assignment: CDR1 MGHDK and CDR2 SYGVNS. Trimming removed 9 bases at V and 0 bases at J, with 12 bases between. The CDR3 covers 14 residues. The CDR3 DNA reads as TGTGCCAGTTTGGACAGTTCCTCCTACAATGAGCAGTTCTTC. It yields the protein CASLDSSSYNEQFF.

The V gene is TRBV5-4, the J gene TRBJ2-7, with 11 bases fitting TRBD1. Germline CDR1 reads SGHNT; CDR2 reads YYREEE (reference sequence). J was trimmed by 4 bases and V by 3 bases; bases with no gene match: 6. The CDR3 has 15 residues. CDR3 nucleotide sequence: TGTGCCAGCAGCTCTGGACAGGGGGCGCTTTACGAGCAGTACTTC. The encoded protein is CASSSGQGALYEQYF.

V usage is TRBV19 and J usage is TRBJ1-2; D perhaps matches TRBD1 (6 bases). Between the trimmed V and J ends, which lost 3 bases and 0 bases, there was a span of 17 bases. The CDR3 is 17 residues long. CDR1 LNHDA and CDR2 SQIVND come from the germline V gene (reference sequence). The CDR3 region is CASSIPAGALANYGYTF. CDR3 nucleotides: TGTGCCAGTAGTATCCCGGCAGGGGCCTTAGCTAACTATGGCTACACCTTC.

This sequence joins TRBV6-5 and TRBJ1-1, with D possibly matching TRBD1 (6 bases). The CDR3 consists of 15 residues. Germline-derived CDR1 and CDR2 are MNHEY and SVGAGI. V lost 3 bases, J lost 8 bases, and 19 bases lay in between. This CDR3 is CASSYARVRGSEAFF. The CDR3 DNA reads TGTGCCAGCAGTTATGCGAGGGTTAGGGGGAGCGAAGCTTTCTTT.

The rearrangement uses TRBV4-1 and TRBJ2-7, with 7 nucleotides matching TRBD2. The CDR3 contains 16 residues. V lost 4 bases, J lost 0 bases, and 9 bases stayed unmatched. Germline V gene sequence: CDR1 MGHRA, CDR2 YSYEKL. CDR3 sequence reads: CASSRALAGSSYEQYF. Written as DNA, the CDR3 is TGCGCCAGCAGCCGGGCGTTAGCGGGTAGCTCCTACGAGCAGTACTTC.

The CDR3 region is CASSPVGGRFVALSSYEQYF. In DNA, the CDR3 is TGTGCCAGCAGCCCCGTCGGGGGGCGTTTCGTGGCGCTCAGCTCCTACGAGCAGTACTTC. The chain carries TRBV27 and TRBJ2-7; possible D gene TRBD2, 7 bases. The CDR3 contains 20 residues. Germline-derived CDR1 and CDR2 are MNHEY and SMNVEV (reference sequence). Trimming took off 6 bases at V and 0 bases at J, with 30 bases between the two ends.

This clone has a handful of counts. The V call is TRBV5-4, the J call TRBJ2-7; weak D call: TRBD1 (5 bases). V lost 4 bases and J lost 3, with 14 bases in between. The CDR3 sequence is 14 residues long. Germline CDR1 is SGHNT and CDR2 is YYREEE (reference sequence). This chain's CDR3 is CASSPDSRGYEQYF. The CDR3 DNA follows: TGTGCCAGCAGCCCGGATTCTAGGGGCTACGAGCAGTACTTC.

This clone showed up just a few times. The chain is built from TRBV19 and TRBJ1-2, with 11 bases aligning to TRBD1. CDR3 length: 16 amino acids. J was trimmed by 2 bases and V by 5 bases; bases with no gene match: 7. Germline V gives CDR1 LNHDA, CDR2 SQIVND (reference sequence). The CDR3 DNA follows: TGTGCCAGTAGTCTGAGGGGACAGGGGGGAAACTATGGCTACACCTTC. This gives the protein CASSLRGQGGNYGYTF.

This rearrangement joins TRBV9 to TRBJ2-3; 8 nucleotides line up with TRBD2. Germline V CDR1 and CDR2: SGDLS, YYNGEE. The CDR3 is made up of 19 amino acids. V shed 0 bases and J 5 bases; nucleotides not matched to a gene: 17. CDR3 sequence (DNA): TGTGCCAGCAGCGTAGAGGGGCCCAGGAGCCTCGGGGGGGGAGATACGCAGTATTTT. Translating gives CASSVEGPRSLGGGDTQYF.

This sequence joins TRBV6-5 and TRBJ1-6; tentatively, D is TRBD1 (6 bases). Trimming shortened V by 4 bases and J by 9 bases, and 10 bases separated the two germline ends. The germline V gene has CDR1 MNHEY and CDR2 SVGAGI. The CDR3 covers 13 residues. Written as DNA, the CDR3 is TGTGCCAGCAGTTGGGACATGGGTTCACCCCTCCACTTT. Its protein is CASSWDMGSPLHF.

The V call is TRBV5-6, the J call TRBJ2-7; D perhaps matches TRBD2 (6 bases). This CDR3 comprises 17 residues. V dropped 1 base and J dropped 5 bases, with 22 bases sitting between them. Germline CDR1 SGHDT, CDR2 YYEEEE. CDR3 sequence reads: CASSLLVRGIGGNEQYF. The DNA of the CDR3 is TGTGCCAGCAGCTTGCTGGTACGGGGGATCGGCGGAAACGAGCAGTACTTC.

This clone showed up just a few times. The chain has TRBV7-2 and TRBJ2-3, with 8 positions matching TRBD2. In germline, CDR1 is SGHTA, CDR2 FQGNSA. J was trimmed by 6 bases and V by 4 bases; bases with no gene match: 12. This CDR3 comprises 16 residues. DNA of the CDR3: TGTGCCAGCAGCTCCGGACTAGCAGCAAGGGGTGATACGCAGTATTTT. Its protein is CASSSGLAARGDTQYF.

The J gene is TRBJ1-2, the V gene TRBV30; D perhaps matches TRBD1 (6 bases). CDR1 and CDR2 from the germline V gene are GTSNPN and SVGIG (reference sequence). Trimming pared 2 bases from V and 3 bases from J, leaving 19 bases between. CDR3 length equals 16 residues. Here the CDR3 reads CAWSTQPGTSHYGYTF. For the CDR3, the DNA is TGTGCCTGGAGTACCCAACCCGGGACATCTCACTATGGCTACACCTTC.

The V and J genes are TRBV29-1 and TRBJ2-7, with a weak D call TRBD1 (5 bases). Trimming shortened V by 5 bases and J by 2 bases, and 25 bases separated the two germline ends. Germline-derived CDR1 and CDR2 are SQVTM and ANQGSEA. This CDR3 has 17 residues. DNA of the CDR3: TGCAGCGTTCTAAGCATGGGCGAGAAGGGGAACACCTACGAGCAGTACTTC. Amino acid sequence: CSVLSMGEKGNTYEQYF.

In this sample, this clone turned up a few times. The chain uses TRBV30 and TRBJ1-1; D gene uncertain. The germline CDR1 and CDR2 sequences are GTSNPN and SVGIG (reference sequence). The length of the CDR3 is 12 residues. V was clipped by 3 bases and J by 1 base, with 6 bases between them. The CDR3 protein is CAWRRENTEAFF. The DNA of the CDR3 is TGTGCCTGGAGGCGGGAGAACACTGAAGCTTTCTTT.